Listed below are T cell receptor beta chains from one sample, sequenced in a study of post-analysis software for immune sequencing data. TCRdb re-called the PCR reads through MiXCR, storing one row per CDR3 protein. The profile shows some 690,000 distinct CDR3 sequences, 30% of them singletons. The sample consisted of blood. These receptors originate from a girl aged 10-17 years with multiple sclerosis. Each CDR3 is given without its conserved first and last residue. Each record gives: clone size, V gene, J gene, CDR3 protein. Clone sizes are given selectively: once, few, many, or a class where the clone is expanded.

few	TRBV12-3/TRBV12-4	TRBJ2-3	ASSLGHRSTRTDTQY
many	TRBV4-1	TRBJ1-2	ASSQEGAGRYGYT
once	TRBV5-1	TRBJ1-2	ASSRTYGDRGVNGYT
few	TRBV6-5	TRBJ2-7	ASSPSGKSYEQY
few	TRBV9	TRBJ1-4	ASSVGPGANEKLF
NA	TRBV5-1	TRBJ1-6	ASSSEDHSPLH
once	TRBV7-9	TRBJ1-5	ASSLEDRGQPQH
NA	TRBV29-1	TRBJ2-1	SAIGLAGGNEQF
NA	TRBV29-1	TRBJ1-2	SVEEQGASGYT
many	TRBV27	TRBJ2-3	ASTYTGRGTDTQY
NA	TRBV12-3/TRBV12-4	TRBJ2-3	ASSFNARTDTQY
NA	TRBV4-2	TRBJ1-1	ASSQDRDRVFAEAF
many	TRBV7-9	TRBJ2-5	ASSLLSGAGETQY
NA	TRBV29-1	TRBJ1-2	SVEEAIYGYI
few	TRBV29-1	TRBJ2-5	SVGDSHQETQY
NA	TRBV7-2	TRBJ1-2	ASSSDRVAYGYT
few	TRBV29-1	TRBJ1-2	SVEGTGYDYGYT
NA	TRBV18	TRBJ2-5	ASSPGTLSETQY
many	TRBV20-1	TRBJ2-5	SARVLGPVHQETQY
few	TRBV7-2	TRBJ2-7	ASSGRRGEQY
few	TRBV9	TRBJ2-1	ASSVYEVTYNEQF
NA	TRBV5-1	TRBJ1-2	ASSLAPDNHGYT
few	TRBV7-2	TRBJ2-3	ASSLAPSGGADTQY
few	TRBV10-2	TRBJ1-2	ASSESIHRNYGYT
NA	TRBV9	TRBJ2-1	ASSGRYNEQF
NA	TRBV13	TRBJ2-5	ASSLERDETQY
NA	TRBV10-2	TRBJ1-5	ASRGTGNQPQH
NA	TRBV6-4	TRBJ2-2	ASRASTGELF
few	TRBV6-2/TRBV6-3	TRBJ2-7	ASSYGTGNRHEQY
NA	TRBV6-2/TRBV6-3	TRBJ1-5	ASSYGSWGGSNQPQH
NA	TRBV10-3	TRBJ2-2	AISLRDSGELF
few	TRBV6-5	TRBJ1-2	ASSSPAGGYT
few	TRBV7-2	TRBJ2-1	ASSPPAGLAVYEQF
few	TRBV7-9	TRBJ2-1	ASSLAPRHRQF
few	TRBV28	TRBJ2-7	ASSLADLGEQY
few	TRBV20-1	TRBJ2-1	SARVAGVQF
NA	TRBV10-3	TRBJ2-5	ATGAGGRGETQY
few	TRBV20-1	TRBJ1-1	SAEVSLGQPNTEAF
NA	TRBV25-1	TRBJ2-1	ACSENSAAESYNEQF
few	TRBV12-3/TRBV12-4	TRBJ2-1	ASSQRVRVRNEQF
NA	TRBV6-6	TRBJ2-1	ASSPEVHNEQF
NA	TRBV29-1	TRBJ1-1	GVRGGTQGALGTEAF
few	TRBV10-2	TRBJ2-1	ASSDWGGSYNEQF
few	TRBV7-9	TRBJ2-1	ASSSTSGAPGEQF
NA	TRBV6-5	TRBJ2-1	ASSYRSSGEANEQF
few	TRBV5-6	TRBJ2-6	ASSWGPSGANVLT
few	TRBV24-1	TRBJ1-1	ATSGGGWSEAF
few	TRBV7-9	NA	ASSSPQASGGTQY
NA	TRBV10-3	TRBJ2-1	AISEPYSYNEQF
few	TRBV7-2	TRBJ2-1	ASSEIPTGSNEQF
NA	TRBV4-3	TRBJ2-1	ASSEGTSGCNEQF
few	TRBV12-3/TRBV12-4	TRBJ1-2	ASSPGQGFYGYT
NA	TRBV25-1	TRBJ1-2	ASSDGFGYT
few	TRBV6-5	TRBJ1-1	ASSSLTEAF